This paragraph covers one TCR beta chain sequence. The antigen remains unidentified. Quantitative molecular-barcoded 5'-RACE generated the TCR beta libraries. TCRdb reanalysed the 5' RACE reads using MiXCR and keeps one entry per CDR3 protein. Here the sample spans roughly 700,000 distinct CDR3 sequences, roughly 19% being singletons. This sample was included in a study of CD8 T cells in ankylosing spondylitis. Trimming took off 7 bases at V and 1 base at J, with 16 bases between the two ends. This CDR3 comprises 16 residues. Germline CDR1 MNHNS, CDR2 SASEGT. General study results and limits: There was reportedly significant enrichment of clones that were disease-linked in matched ankylosing spondylitis synovial fluid. CD8+ by phenotype, disease-linked clones were relatively rare in peripheral blood. Past studies reported some motif variants in reactive arthritis synovial fluid and blood. Within ankylosing spondylitis blood, a TCR beta motif made up of eight highly homologous variants appeared to be characteristic.

This clonotype was obtained from a male donor with ankylosing spondylitis. What was sequenced was blood, either unsorted or a sorted T cell fraction (not recorded which). This sequence joins TRBV6-1 and TRBJ2-2; unclear D gene. The DNA of the CDR3 is TGTGCCAGCATCCAGACTTGGCTGGGGAACACCGGGGAGCTGTTTTTT. This sequence encodes CASIQTWLGNTGELFF.